This T cell receptor (beta chain) was recovered during a study of T cells in Graves' hyperthyroidism and ophthalmopathy. The V gene's germline CDR1 is DFQATT and CDR2 SNEGSKA (reference sequence). There are 20 residues in the CDR3. The J segment lost 5 bases and the V segment lost 4 bases, leaving 20 bases of the junction unmatched. Study-level points and caveats: Ophthalmopathy, which appeared later, was predicted by the model a median around 6 months before onset.

Thyroid ultrasound, orbital computed tomography, clinical symptoms, and serum thyroxine and TRAb underpinned diagnoses. With respect to this clonotype: Its antigen is not known.

Using RNA transcripts as the source, TCR beta CDR3 regions were amplified. HTBI primers drove first-round RT-PCR of the TCR CDR3. TCRdb itself ran the multiplex PCR reads through MiXCR, one entry per CDR3 protein. The sample carries more than 40,000 distinct CDR3 sequences, 49% recorded once. This clonotype originated in a woman aged 45-60 years with Graves' hyperthyroidism. This chain connects TRBV20-1 to TRBJ2-5, with 15 bases aligning to TRBD2. Sequences were obtained from peripheral blood or thyroid tissue (not recorded which). The CDR3 region is CSATLTRTSGRASIGETQYF. In nucleotides, the CDR3 is TGCAGTGCTACACTGACAAGGACTAGCGGGAGGGCCAGTATAGGGGAGACCCAGTACTTC.